The following is a TCR beta chain sequence with its context. No antigen is known for it. The input lacks base qualities; no much larger clone sits a single base away. The data are from a study of blood T cell repertoires in COVID-19 (dated by TCRdb to 2020 to 2022). For context, the study as a whole: Samples covering the acute and convalescent phases of COVID-19 were provided by collaborators in the United States, Italy and Spain. The prospective study material was composed of cDNA or gDNA derived from T cells, B-cell-depleted T cells, or PBMCs. Deeply sampled blood TCRbeta repertoires from subjects exposed to, actively infected with, or recovered from COVID-19 were included in the dataset. The repertoires were released in a freely available public database intended as a resource for research on the immune response to SARS-CoV-2. Samples were obtained from the ongoing ImmuneRACE study (first 160 participants) and from over a thousand subjects provided by 6 global collaborators. Nearly every sample came with metadata listing a de-identified subject ID, COVID-19 status, age in years and sex. Where available, HLA class I and class II types were obtained from metadata supplied by the sample provider rather than from assay-based typing.

TCRbeta CDR3 regions were amplified from genomic DNA using the immunoSEQ Assay, a bias-controlled multiplex PCR. As for the original processing: Nucleated cell counts per sample were estimated from amplification of reference gene primers within the assay. To quantify the absolute abundance of each unique TCRbeta CDR3 rearrangement, sequence reads were collapsed and filtered. For each sample, productive Simpson clonality was calculated as the square root of Simpson's diversity index over productive rearrangements. The table comes from immuneACCESS by way of TCRdb, which keeps in-frame sequences with V and J called. Part of the clones is missing from these tables; in studies checked, under half for an unresolved V gene and the rest for unknown reasons. V and J calls and clone size are those listed in that table; D and trimming were worked out from the DNA. This sample is represented by fewer than 400,000 clones; about 91% of them were singletons. 8.5% to 10% of the sample is held by the ten biggest clonotypes.

Participants in the prospective study were enrolled through a virtual design, were aged about 18 to 89 years, and lived in 24 United States geographic areas. In the prospective study, participants were assigned to cohorts based on the clinical history participants reported in a screening survey and a study questionnaire. Recovered participants in ImmuneRACE Cohort 3 were defined by two consecutive negative NP/OP PCR tests, clearance by a healthcare professional, or resolution of symptoms. Mobile phlebotomists in the prospective study collected whole blood, serum and a nasopharyngeal or oropharyngeal swab from every participant. Prospective study participants could optionally give additional blood draws and questionnaires over an approximately two-month period. Blood samples from the prospective study were shipped frozen or at room temperature prior to DNA extraction. Broader findings and caveats from the paper: How much clinical and demographic metadata was included differed by source and by participant, and the metadata was provided uncurated.

The junction shows trimming of 3 bases on V and 5 bases on J, and the gene matches do not reach 14 bases of it. From a lookup of the germline V gene, CDR1 and CDR2 are SGHAT and FQNNGV. Including the terminal cysteine and phenylalanine, the CDR3 comprises 17 residues. The sequence is cut down to CDR3 DNA, 51 bases in frame from base 1. The clonotype was recovered from a woman in her late teens or twenties who had recovered from COVID-19. The sequenced sample was PBMCs or T cells enriched from blood (not recorded which). The V gene is TRBV11-2 and the J gene is TRBJ2-7; 9 middle bases align to TRBD2. The CDR3 protein is CASSFSASGVFQNEQYF. DNA sequence: TGTGCCAGCAGCTTTTCCGCTAGCGGGGTCTTTCAAAACGAGCAGTACTTC. The reference TRBV11-2 and TRBJ2-7 proteins fill in what lies around the CDR3, so the full variable domain reads EAGVAQSPRYKIIEKRQSVAFWCNPISGHATLYWYQQILGQGPKLLIQFQNNGVVDDSQLPKDRFSAERLKGVDSTLKIQPAKLEDSAVYLCASSFSASGVFQNEQYFGPGTRLTVT.